A selection of T cell receptor beta chains follows, all from one sample in a study of T cell repertoires and HLA-DP antigens. Antigens of these TCRs are unknown. Only in-frame clones appear in the TCRdb table, and some are missing; sequencing was by immunoSEQ multiplex PCR. Counted here are more than 90,000 clones, over 90% occurring once; the ten biggest clones make up around 0.25%. Input material: CD4+ T cells from PBMCs. The receptors shown here come from a woman under 30 in good health and CMV-seronegative. Both conserved end residues are part of each CDR3. The D gene is left open where the match is weak. For some rows the clone size is stated as once, few or many, or as a class when expanded; others skip it.

TRBJ1-1	-	TRBD1	TRBV6-1	CASMLDRGLGTEAFF	TGTGCCAGCATGTTGGACAGGGGGCTCGGCACTGAAGCTTTCTTT
TRBJ1-3	-	TRBD1	TRBV4-2	CASSKPGTGSGNTIYF	TGTGCCAGCAGCAAACCCGGGACAGGCTCTGGAAACACCATATATTTT
TRBJ2-1	-	-	TRBV10-3	CAISESRAKWYEQFF	TGTGCCATCAGTGAGTCGAGAGCCAAGTGGTATGAGCAGTTCTTC
TRBJ2-2	-	TRBD1	TRBV2	CASSTGTGGTGELFF	TGTGCCAGCAGTACCGGGACAGGAGGGACCGGGGAGCTGTTTTTT
TRBJ2-1	once	-	TRBV7-3	CASSLLGGVGEQFF	TGTGCCAGCAGCTTATTGGGCGGAGTGGGTGAGCAGTTCTTC
TRBJ2-1	-	TRBD2	TRBV18	CASSPGLAGAGGEQFF	TGTGCCAGCTCCCCCGGACTAGCGGGGGCCGGGGGTGAGCAGTTCTTC
TRBJ1-2	-	-	TRBV7-3	CASSPSQEYGYTF	TGTGCCAGCAGCCCCTCACAGGAGTATGGCTACACCTTC
TRBJ1-4	-	TRBD1	TRBV5-1	CASSLEPLGTGPLNEKLFF	TGCGCCAGCAGCTTGGAACCCCTTGGGACAGGCCCTCTTAATGAAAAACTGTTTTTT
TRBJ1-2	-	TRBD1	TRBV5-8	CASRKLGQGANLSF	TGTGCCAGCAGGAAATTGGGACAGGGGGCTAATCTTTCCTTC
TRBJ1-5	-	TRBD1	TRBV27	CASSSIGLWTGQSSQPQHF	TGTGCCAGCAGTTCCATAGGGTTATGGACAGGGCAGTCCTCACAGCCCCAGCATTTT
TRBJ1-5	-	-	TRBV2	CASSEARGRQPQHF	TGTGCCAGCAGTGAAGCCAGGGGAAGACAGCCCCAGCATTTT
TRBJ2-1	-	TRBD2	TRBV29-1	CSVGGLYNEQFF	TGCAGCGTGGGGGGACTATACAATGAGCAGTTCTTC
TRBJ1-2	-	-	TRBV5-4	CASSLDSGVYGYTF	TGTGCCAGCAGCTTGGACTCGGGGGTTTATGGCTACACCTTC
TRBJ2-3	-	-	TRBV5-7	CASSPLAWGTEGTDTQYF	TGTGCCAGCAGCCCTTTAGCGTGGGGCACAGAGGGCACAGATACGCAGTATTTT
TRBJ2-6	once	TRBD1	TRBV29-1	CSAGTGGANVLTF	TGCAGCGCCGGGACAGGAGGGGCCAACGTCCTGACTTTC
TRBJ1-1	-	-	TRBV2	CASSRRGISEAFF	TGTGCCAGCAGTCGCCGGGGGATCTCTGAAGCTTTCTTT
TRBJ2-3	-	TRBD1	TRBV10-2	CASSGDPGQGRSDTQYF	TGCGCCAGCAGTGGGGACCCGGGACAGGGGCGGTCAGATACGCAGTATTTT
TRBJ2-7	-	-	TRBV28	CASSLRGPYEQYF	TGTGCCAGCAGTTTAAGGGGCCCCTACGAGCAGTACTTC